This entry lists 32 T cell receptor beta chains sequenced from one sample in a study of human T cells and chemical hapten exposure. As for time point: patch test 2, 6 weeks after DPC sensitization. Treatment in this sample: therapeutic diphenylcyclopropenone sensitization with weekly scalp DPC. TCRdb fed the RACE reads into MiXCR, producing one record per CDR3 protein. The sample contains just over 350,000 distinct CDR3 sequences, about 6.9% of which appear only once. The source material was whole blood, sampled in connection with sensitization to the hapten diphenylcyclopropenone (DPC). Source of these receptors: a young woman with alopecia areata. Some clones in this sample may be carry-over from other donors' samples.

This clonotype occurred a few times. The chain combines TRBV11-2 with TRBJ2-2, with D hard to call. CDR1 is SGHAT and CDR2 is FQNNGV in the germline V gene. This CDR3 region has 14 residues. Between the trimmed V and J ends, which lost 5 bases and 7 bases, there was a span of 14 bases. CDR3 sequence: CASSPPYPLGELFF. The DNA of the CDR3 is TGTGCCAGCAGCCCCCCCTACCCTCTCGGGGAGCTGTTTTTT.

This sequence joins TRBV7-8 and TRBJ2-1; 9 positions match TRBD2. J was trimmed by 0 bases and V by 4 bases; bases with no gene match: 16. Germline V gene data show CDR1 as SGHVS and CDR2 as FQNEAQ. This CDR3 region has 20 residues. CDR3 residues: CASSYPKGGTSLSSYNEQFF. CDR3 nucleotides: TGTGCCAGCAGCTACCCTAAGGGTGGGACTAGCCTCAGCTCCTACAATGAGCAGTTCTTC. Full variable domain (remainder filled in from reference TRBV7-8 and TRBJ2-1): GAGVSQSPRYKVAKRGQDVALRCDPISGHVSLFWYQQALGQGPEFLTYFQNEAQLDKSGLPSDRFFAERPEGSVSTLKIQRTQQEDSAVYLCASSYPKGGTSLSSYNEQFFGPGTRLTVL.

Ten or more counts support this clonotype. The V call is TRBV20-1, the J call TRBJ1-2; D perhaps matches TRBD1 (6 bases). This CDR3 spans 12 amino acids. Trimming removed 4 bases at V and 6 bases at J, with 12 bases between. Looked up from germline, CDR1 is DFQATT and CDR2 is SNEGSKA (reference sequence). In DNA form, the CDR3 reads TGCAGTGCTACACCGGACAGAGATGGCTACACCTTC. Protein: CSATPDRDGYTF.

DNA of the CDR3: TGTGCCAGCAGCCGACAGGGGAGGGGGGCCAACGTCCTGACTTTC. It is translated as CASSRQGRGANVLTF. The chain carries TRBV5-4 and TRBJ2-6; 8 positions match TRBD1. V shed 4 bases and J 4 bases; nucleotides not matched to a gene: 4. Per the germline V gene, CDR1 is SGHNT and CDR2 is YYREEE (reference sequence). This CDR3 region has 15 residues.

This chain links TRBV3-1 with TRBJ1-1; D possibly corresponds to TRBD1 (5 bases). CDR1 is LGHDT, CDR2 YNNKEL, per germline (reference sequence). V shed 3 bases and J shed 11 bases, with 25 bases lying between them. CDR3 length: 16 amino acids. The CDR3: CASSHLVAGTGSRAFF. CDR3 in DNA: TGTGCCAGCAGCCACCTAGTTGCCGGGACGGGGAGTCGGGCTTTCTTT.

This clonotype was detected a few times. The V gene is TRBV3-1, the J gene TRBJ1-2, with 8 bases matching TRBD1. Germline CDR1 and CDR2: LGHDT and YNNKEL (reference sequence). The CDR3 sequence is 14 residues long. With 4 bases clipped from V and 3 bases from J, the junction kept 4 bases outside the gene matches. CDR3 bases: TGTGCCAGCAGCCCGGACAGGGACCACTATGGCTACACCTTC. It encodes CASSPDRDHYGYTF.

In its sample, this clonotype was seen many times. The J gene is TRBJ1-1, the V gene TRBV14, with 7 bases identical to TRBD1. Germline values: CDR1 SGHDN, CDR2 FVKESK. Losses at the gene ends were 1 base for V and 5 bases for J; bases not matched to a gene: 4. CDR3 size: 14 residues. Here the CDR3 reads CASSQGQGWTEAFF. The CDR3 bases are TGTGCCAGCAGCCAAGGACAGGGCTGGACTGAAGCTTTCTTT.

In its sample, this clonotype was seen a few times. The chain has TRBV20-1 and TRBJ1-4, with a weak D call TRBD1 (5 bases). Trimming took off 2 bases at V and 0 bases at J, with 13 bases between the two ends. CDR1 and CDR2 from the germline V gene are DFQATT and SNEGSKA (reference sequence). The CDR3 consists of 16 residues. CDR3 in amino acids: CSARNPGSATNEKLFF. CDR3 DNA: TGCAGTGCTAGAAACCCAGGGTCAGCAACTAATGAAAAACTGTTTTTT.

This clonotype was counted ten times or more. J is TRBJ2-7 and V is TRBV20-1; D may be TRBD2 (6 bases). The CDR3 is made up of 15 amino acids. Trimming pared 0 bases from V and 3 bases from J, leaving 15 bases between. Germline lookup yields CDR1 DFQATT and CDR2 SNEGSKA (reference sequence). CDR3 in DNA: TGCAGTGCTAGAGATGTCCCCCGCGGGAACTACGAGCAGTACTTC. Protein: CSARDVPRGNYEQYF.

This clonotype has ten or more counts. The J gene is TRBJ2-2, the V gene TRBV11-2; D gene uncertain. The CDR3 spans 17 residues. Germline V gives CDR1 SGHAT, CDR2 FQNNGV. Trimming stripped 2 bases from V and 7 bases from J, with 20 bases between. The CDR3 DNA sequence: TGTGCCAGCAGCTTACTCGGTCGAAGGGTGATCATCGGGGAGCTGTTTTTT. Protein product: CASSLLGRRVIIGELFF.

This clonotype was seen at least ten times. The CDR3 region has the DNA TGCAGTGCTAGCCCGGGGGACAGGGTCATGAATTCACCCCTCCACTTT. It codes for CSASPGDRVMNSPLHF. The chain employs TRBV20-1 and TRBJ1-6; 9 positions match TRBD1. V lost 3 bases to trimming and J lost 7 bases; unmatched junction nucleotides: 10. Germline assignment: CDR1 DFQATT and CDR2 SNEGSKA (reference sequence). CDR3 length: 16 amino acids.

This clonotype was seen repeatedly, ten times or more. The rearrangement links TRBV18 to TRBJ1-6; D is perhaps TRBD1 (5 bases). The CDR3 sequence is 19 residues long. The germline V gene encodes CDR1 KGHSH and CDR2 LQKENI. V was pared by 3 bases and J by 8 bases, with 26 bases between. CDR3 residues: CASSPIPPGQWGIDSPLHF. The CDR3 DNA reads as TGTGCCAGCTCACCGATCCCCCCAGGGCAATGGGGTATAGATTCACCCCTCCACTTT. Filled out from reference TRBV18 and TRBJ1-6, the complete variable domain reads NAGVMQNPRHLVRRRGQEARLRCSPMKGHSHVYWYRQLPEEGLKFMVYLQKENIIDESGMPKERFSAEFPKEGPSILRIQQVVRGDSAAYFCASSPIPPGQWGIDSPLHFGNGTRLTVT.

This clonotype was seen many times. V and J are TRBV4-3 and TRBJ2-1; D gene ambiguous. This CDR3 contains 13 residues. V was pared by 0 bases and J by 6 bases, with 6 bases between. Germline V gives CDR1 LGHNA, CDR2 YSLEER. CDR3 protein: CASSQEEPNEQFF. DNA of the CDR3: TGCGCCAGCAGCCAAGAAGAACCCAATGAGCAGTTCTTC.

This clonotype has at least ten counts. This rearrangement joins TRBV6-5 to TRBJ2-1, with TRBD2 matching 14 bases. The V gene's germline CDR1 is MNHEY and CDR2 SVGAGI. The CDR3 is made up of 15 amino acids. The J segment lost 6 bases and the V segment lost 6 bases, leaving 4 bases of the junction unmatched. CDR3 region: CASRPTSGGANEQFF. CDR3 bases: TGTGCCAGCAGACCGACTAGCGGGGGGGCCAATGAGCAGTTCTTC.

Ten or more counts support this clonotype. J is TRBJ1-5 and V is TRBV20-1; possible D gene TRBD1, 6 bases. The length of the CDR3 is 15 residues. CDR1 is DFQATT, CDR2 SNEGSKA, per germline (reference sequence). Trimming cost V 3 bases and J 0 bases, with 12 bases left between them. The CDR3 DNA sequence: TGCAGTGCTAGGGCCCCGGGACATAGCAATCAGCCCCAGCATTTT. Translation: CSARAPGHSNQPQHF.

This clonotype was recorded at least ten times. This chain joins TRBV6-5 and TRBJ2-3, with 7 bases identical to TRBD2. V shed 0 bases, J shed 3 bases, and the junction held 6 bases outside the gene matches. The CDR3 loop spans 16 amino acids. Looked up from germline, CDR1 is MNHEY and CDR2 is SVGAGI. The CDR3 spells CASSYSAGGSTDTQYF. CDR3 DNA: TGTGCCAGCAGTTACTCGGCCGGGGGGAGTACAGATACGCAGTATTTT.

This clonotype has a handful of counts. The chain couples TRBV6-5 to TRBJ1-2, with D unresolved. The length of the CDR3 is 16 residues. The V gene lost 10 bases and the J gene lost 8 bases, with 29 bases spanning the gap. Germline V gene data show CDR1 as MNHEY and CDR2 as SVGAGI. DNA for the CDR3: TGTGCCACCCTTACCAATAGGCTCGGACGTGAAGGGGGCTACACCTTC. Protein product: CATLTNRLGREGGYTF.

This clonotype was seen more than once but under ten times. The chain combines TRBV7-9 with TRBJ1-4; TRBD1 might be the D (5 bases). Germline V gene lookup returns CDR1 SEHNR and CDR2 FQNEAQ (reference sequence). CDR3 length equals 18 residues. The V gene lost 0 bases and the J gene lost 8 bases, with 22 bases spanning the gap. CDR3 protein: CASSLAFRDGGLDEKLFF. Here the CDR3 DNA reads TGTGCCAGCAGCTTAGCGTTCAGGGATGGAGGCCTGGACGAAAAACTGTTTTTT.

This sequence joins TRBV5-1 and TRBJ2-7, with TRBD1 matching over 7 bases. V shed 4 bases, J shed 1 base, and the junction held 8 bases outside the gene matches. Germline V lookup: CDR1 SGHRS, CDR2 YFSETQ. The CDR3 sequence is 15 residues long. CDR3 sequence: CASSDRRDRSYEQYF. CDR3 sequence (DNA): TGCGCCAGCAGCGATCGCCGGGACAGATCCTACGAGCAGTACTTC.

This clonotype has just a few counts. The rearrangement uses TRBV10-3 and TRBJ2-2; a weak D match, TRBD2 (5 bases). The CDR3 has 13 amino acids. Germline V CDR1 and CDR2: ENHRY, SYGVKD. V shed 3 bases and J shed 10 bases, with 12 bases lying between them. In DNA form, the CDR3 reads TGTGCCATCAGTGAATTGGAGGAATCGGAGCTGTTTTTT. The encoded protein is CAISELEESELFF.

This sequence joins TRBV4-3 and TRBJ2-3, with a tentative D call TRBD2 (7 bases). The V end was cut by 4 bases, the J end by 6 bases, with 23 bases between. There are 17 residues in the CDR3. Germline V lookup: CDR1 LGHNA, CDR2 YSLEER. In DNA form, the CDR3 reads TGCGCCAGCAGCCTCATATCCCCTGCGGGGGCGGGGGATACGCAGTATTTT. Its protein is CASSLISPAGAGDTQYF.

The chain is built from TRBV4-3 and TRBJ2-3; 12 nucleotides line up with TRBD2. Unmatched junction bases numbered 4, after V lost 1 base and J lost 5 bases. The CDR3 spans 16 residues. Looked up from germline, CDR1 is LGHNA and CDR2 is YSLEER. As DNA, the CDR3 is TGCGCCAGCAGCCAAGGACTAGCGGGAGTAGGAGATACGCAGTATTTT. It translates to CASSQGLAGVGDTQYF.

V gene TRBV14 combines with J gene TRBJ1-2; D gene unclear. The CDR3 is made up of 14 amino acids. The V gene lost 3 bases and the J gene lost 4 bases, with 12 bases spanning the gap. The germline V gene encodes CDR1 SGHDN and CDR2 FVKESK. The DNA for the CDR3 is TGTGCCAGCAGCCATGGATTGCAGCTCTATGGCTACACCTTC. Amino acids: CASSHGLQLYGYTF.

This clonotype was found many times. V and J are TRBV27 and TRBJ1-5; 7 bases agree with TRBD1. Germline CDR1 MNHEY, CDR2 SMNVEV (reference sequence). V gave up 4 bases and J gave up 1 base; unmatched junction bases: 4. This CDR3 spans 15 amino acids. The CDR3 loop reads CASSSGTESNQPQHF. CDR3 sequence (DNA): TGTGCCAGCAGTTCGGGGACAGAAAGCAATCAGCCCCAGCATTTT.

A few counts support this clonotype. This chain connects TRBV7-9 to TRBJ2-3; a weak D match, TRBD1 (6 bases). Germline V gene lookup returns CDR1 SEHNR and CDR2 FQNEAQ (reference sequence). Trimming shortened V by 8 bases and J by 1 base, and 10 bases separated the two germline ends. The CDR3 extends over 13 amino acids. CDR3 bases: TGTGCCAGCGGGGGCCTGGGCACAGATACGCAGTATTTT. This sequence encodes CASGGLGTDTQYF.

The table lists this clonotype with a few counts. The chain couples TRBV7-3 to TRBJ1-1; 8 bases align to TRBD1. After removal of 3 bases from V and 4 bases from J, the junction contained 7 bases not matched to a gene. The germline V gene encodes CDR1 SGHTA and CDR2 FQGTGA. This CDR3 is 15 amino acids long. In nucleotides, the CDR3 is TGTGCCAGCAGCTTCGCTGCAGGGGGCACCACTGAAGCTTTCTTT. Translating it yields CASSFAAGGTTEAFF. The full variable domain, completed using reference TRBV7-3 and TRBJ1-1, is GAGVSQTPSNKVTEKGKYVELRCDPISGHTALYWYRQSLGQGPEFLIYFQGTGAADDSGLPNDRFFAVRPEGSVSTLKIQRTERGDSAVYLCASSFAAGGTTEAFFGQGTRLTVV.

This clonotype was found a few times. The chain has TRBV6-1 and TRBJ1-5; tentatively, D is TRBD1 (5 bases). In germline, CDR1 is MNHNS, CDR2 SASEGT. The CDR3 extends over 15 amino acids. Trimming left V 4 bases short and J 5 bases short, with 15 bases between. CDR3: CASSASGTTDQPQHF. Written as DNA, the CDR3 is TGTGCCAGCAGTGCTTCTGGGACGACTGATCAGCCCCAGCATTTT.

This clonotype was seen many times. This chain uses TRBV18 with TRBJ1-5; D may be TRBD1 (5 bases). With 3 bases removed from V and 5 bases from J, the gap between germline ends came to 5 bases. Germline CDR1 is KGHSH and CDR2 is LQKENI. This CDR3 is built from 12 residues. The CDR3 nucleotides read TGTGCCAGCTCACCGGGGGATCAGCCCCAGCATTTT. It is translated as CASSPGDQPQHF.

The chain has TRBV6-2 or TRBV6-3 and TRBJ2-5; 10 nucleotides agree with TRBD1. V lost 8 bases to trimming and J lost 4 bases; unmatched junction nucleotides: 4. The CDR3 is 13 residues long. From germline, CDR1 is MNHEY and CDR2 SVGEGT. The CDR3 region has the DNA TGTGCCAGCCTCGGGACAGGGGTAGAGACCCAGTACTTC. Residues: CASLGTGVETQYF.

The chain couples TRBV20-1 to TRBJ1-1, with TRBD1 matching 9 bases. The V gene end was trimmed by 3 bases and the J gene end by 1 base; junction bases not matched to a gene: 9. Germline CDR1 reads DFQATT; CDR2 reads SNEGSKA (reference sequence). The CDR3 contains 16 residues. CDR3 sequence (DNA): TGCAGTGCTAGGACAGGGGGGGCCGTTAAGAACACTGAAGCTTTCTTT. It translates to CSARTGGAVKNTEAFF.

This clonotype was detected many times. The chain is built from TRBV27 and TRBJ2-5; D ambiguous. This CDR3 has 14 amino acids. The V gene's germline CDR1 is MNHEY and CDR2 SMNVEV (reference sequence). V was shortened by 0 bases and J by 4 bases, with 9 bases between the two germline ends. CDR3 protein: CASSLSRQVETQYF. The CDR3, as DNA: TGTGCCAGCAGTTTATCGCGGCAGGTAGAGACCCAGTACTTC.

V and J are TRBV12-3 or TRBV12-4 and TRBJ2-1, with TRBD2 matching over 10 bases. V trimming: 3 bases; J trimming: 4 bases; junction bases outside the gene matches: 3. This CDR3 is built from 15 residues. The CDR3 nucleotides read TGTGCCAGCAGTTTCATGACTAGCGGGTACAATGAGCAGTTCTTC. Translation gives CASSFMTSGYNEQFF.